Listed here is a single T cell receptor (beta chain). The junction had 10 bases not matched to a gene; V was cut back by 3 bases and J by 10 bases. This CDR3 has 15 amino acids. CDR1 and CDR2 (germline): MDHEN, SYDVKM. This sample stems from a study of blood T cell repertoires in COVID-19. Some clones are missing from TCRdb's copy, which holds only in-frame ones; the method was immunoSEQ multiplex PCR. Of approximately 250,000 clones in the sample, 88% were seen once. Sequenced sample: PBMCs or T cells enriched from blood (not recorded which). The sequence came from a woman aged 55-69 years in a cohort exposed to, infected with or recovered from COVID-19 (not recorded which). This sequence joins TRBV28 and TRBJ2-5; 11 nucleotides align to TRBD2. The CDR3 spells CASSLLGSGLADQYF. CDR3 DNA: TGTGCCAGCAGTTTGCTCGGTTCGGGACTAGCGGACCAGTACTTC.